These T cell receptor beta chains were read from a single sample in a study of cytomegalovirus exposure and HLA in healthy donors. Repertoires were generated with immunoSEQ multiplex PCR, while TCRdb's copy carries only in-frame clones and drops some. The sample lists under 300,000 clones; about nine tenths were seen once. The sample consisted of PBMCs. These receptors came from a man aged 35 to 55 in good health and CMV-seropositive. The CDR3 runs from the conserved cysteine through the conserved F or W. The order of the fields is J gene, clone size, D gene, V gene, CDR3 DNA, CDR3 protein. D genes are given only for firm matches. The listing skips clone size in some rows; elsewhere it reads once, few, many or a size class.

J: TRBJ1-3; size: NA; D: NA; V: TRBV7-3; DNA: TGTGCCAGCAGCTCCAGGGGAGGAAACACCATATATTTT; CDR3: CASSSRGGNTIYF
J: TRBJ1-2; size: NA; D: NA; V: TRBV19; DNA: TGTGCCAGTAGTCCAACAGGAGTCTATGGCTACACCTTC; CDR3: CASSPTGVYGYTF
J: TRBJ2-2; size: once; D: NA; V: TRBV9; DNA: TGTGCCAGCGAGCGTCCCACCGGGGAGCTGTTTTTT; CDR3: CASERPTGELFF
J: TRBJ1-4; size: once; D: TRBD1; V: TRBV4-1; DNA: TGCGCCAGCAGCCAAGATGGGACAGGGTCTAATGAAAAACTGTTTTTT; CDR3: CASSQDGTGSNEKLFF
J: TRBJ2-1; size: NA; D: TRBD1; V: TRBV2; DNA: TGTGCCAGCAGCCACAGGGGACAGGCTGGTCTAAGCTCCTACAATGAGCAGTTCTTC; CDR3: CASSHRGQAGLSSYNEQFF
J: TRBJ2-1; size: NA; D: TRBD2; V: TRBV28; DNA: TGTGCCAGCAGTTTATTTTTGGTTAAGACGGGAGGATACAATGAGCAGTTCTTC; CDR3: CASSLFLVKTGGYNEQFF
J: TRBJ1-2; size: NA; D: NA; V: TRBV27; DNA: TGTGCCAGCAGTCCCACAGGAAGTGCCGGCTACACCTTC; CDR3: CASSPTGSAGYTF
J: TRBJ2-1; size: NA; D: NA; V: TRBV6-4; DNA: TGTGCCAGCAGTGCGGTCCAAACGGGTGAGCAGTTCTTC; CDR3: CASSAVQTGEQFF
J: TRBJ1-2; size: NA; D: NA; V: TRBV4-1; DNA: TGCGCCAGCAGCCAAGAACCAGGGAACATTGGCTATGGCTACACCTTC; CDR3: CASSQEPGNIGYGYTF
J: TRBJ2-2; size: NA; D: TRBD2; V: TRBV28; DNA: TGTGCCAGCAGTTGGCTAGCGGGCCCGAACACCGGGGAGCTGTTTTTT; CDR3: CASSWLAGPNTGELFF
J: TRBJ2-7; size: NA; D: TRBD1; V: TRBV27; DNA: TGTGCCAGCAGTTTAAGAATGGGGACAGGGTACGAGCAGTACTTC; CDR3: CASSLRMGTGYEQYF
J: TRBJ2-6; size: once; D: NA; V: TRBV9; DNA: TGTGCCAGCAGCGTAGCTCCTTCTGGGGCCAACGTCCTGACTTTC; CDR3: CASSVAPSGANVLTF
J: TRBJ2-7; size: NA; D: NA; V: TRBV27; DNA: TGTGCCAGCAGTATGGACAGTACCTTGGAGCAGTACTTC; CDR3: CASSMDSTLEQYF
J: TRBJ2-7; size: NA; D: NA; V: TRBV28; DNA: TGTGCCAGCGTATCAACCCGCCGGGAGCAGTACTTC; CDR3: CASVSTRREQYF
J: TRBJ2-5; size: NA; D: TRBD2; V: TRBV7-2; DNA: TGTGCCAGCAGCGTGACTAGCGCACCCCAAGAGACCCAGTACTTC; CDR3: CASSVTSAPQETQYF
J: TRBJ2-7; size: NA; D: TRBD1; V: TRBV27; DNA: TGTGCCAGCAGTGGACAGGGTCCCTACGAGCAGTACTTC; CDR3: CASSGQGPYEQYF
J: TRBJ2-7; size: NA; D: TRBD2; V: TRBV28; DNA: TGTGCCAGCACCGAAGGGACTAGCGGGAGATCTCGCGCCTACGAGCAGTACTTC; CDR3: CASTEGTSGRSRAYEQYF
J: TRBJ2-3; size: NA; D: TRBD2; V: TRBV7-6; DNA: TGTGCCAGCAGCTTATTCAGCGGGACCAACACAGATACGCAGTATTTT; CDR3: CASSLFSGTNTDTQYF
J: TRBJ2-1; size: NA; D: TRBD2; V: TRBV28; DNA: TGTGCCAGCAGTTCTAGCGGGACCTACAATGAGCAGTTCTTC; CDR3: CASSSSGTYNEQFF
J: TRBJ1-5; size: NA; D: NA; V: TRBV19; DNA: TGTGCCAGTACACCTCGGGGGGATCAGCCCCAGCATTTT; CDR3: CASTPRGDQPQHF
J: TRBJ2-7; size: NA; D: TRBD2; V: TRBV6-1; DNA: TGTGCCAGCAGTGTTACTAGCGCCTCCTACGAGCAGTACTTC; CDR3: CASSVTSASYEQYF
J: TRBJ1-6; size: NA; D: NA; V: TRBV25-1; DNA: TGTGCCAGCAGTGAGGAACAGGCGAATTCACCCCTCCACTTT; CDR3: CASSEEQANSPLHF
J: TRBJ2-1; size: NA; D: NA; V: TRBV10-2; DNA: TGCGCCAGCAGTTCCCAGGGCGATGAGCAGTTCTTC; CDR3: CASSSQGDEQFF
J: TRBJ2-5; size: NA; D: TRBD2; V: TRBV7-2; DNA: TGTGCCAGCAGCTTAGACCTGCTAGCGGCGGGGACCCAGTACTTC; CDR3: CASSLDLLAAGTQYF
J: TRBJ1-4; size: NA; D: NA; V: TRBV7-2; DNA: TGTGCCAGCAGCTCGGGGAACCGGGCTAATGAAAAACTGTTTTTT; CDR3: CASSSGNRANEKLFF
J: TRBJ2-6; size: NA; D: NA; V: TRBV10-2; DNA: TGCGCCAGCAGTGAGACAGGGCCCCGCTCTGGGGCCAACGTCCTGACTTTC; CDR3: CASSETGPRSGANVLTF
J: TRBJ2-6; size: NA; D: NA; V: TRBV7-9; DNA: TGTGCCAGCAGCTTGGATAAGCGGATACCCGCTGGGGCCAACGTCCTGACTTTC; CDR3: CASSLDKRIPAGANVLTF
J: TRBJ2-7; size: NA; D: TRBD2; V: TRBV27; DNA: TGTGCCAGCAGTTTCTCATTGCTGGGACTAGCGGTCTACGAGCAGTACTTC; CDR3: CASSFSLLGLAVYEQYF
J: TRBJ1-2; size: NA; D: NA; V: TRBV18; DNA: TGTGCCAGCTCAACGGCCCAGGACTATGGCTACACCTTC; CDR3: CASSTAQDYGYTF
J: TRBJ2-1; size: NA; D: TRBD2; V: TRBV29-1; DNA: TGCAGCGTTGAATGGGGACTAGCGGGCAAGCAGTTCTTC; CDR3: CSVEWGLAGKQFF
J: TRBJ2-7; size: NA; D: TRBD1; V: TRBV28; DNA: TGTGCCAGCAGTTTGATGGGACAGGGTGCCTACGAGCAGTACTTC; CDR3: CASSLMGQGAYEQYF
J: TRBJ1-2; size: NA; D: TRBD1; V: TRBV28; DNA: TGTGCCAGCAGCATAGACAGGGGGCTAGACTATGGCTACACCTTC; CDR3: CASSIDRGLDYGYTF
J: TRBJ2-7; size: NA; D: TRBD2; V: TRBV28; DNA: TGTGCCAGCAGTTCCGCGGGACTAGCGGCCACCTACGAGCAGTACTTC; CDR3: CASSSAGLAATYEQYF
J: TRBJ2-7; size: NA; D: TRBD1; V: TRBV7-8; DNA: TGTGCCAGCAGCTTAGCCCGGGACAGGTCATACGAGCAGTACTTC; CDR3: CASSLARDRSYEQYF
J: TRBJ2-2; size: NA; D: NA; V: TRBV9; DNA: TGTGCCAGCAGCGGCTCTGCGGGACCGAACACCGGGGAGCTGTTTTTT; CDR3: CASSGSAGPNTGELFF
J: TRBJ2-7; size: NA; D: NA; V: TRBV18; DNA: TGTGCCAGCTCACCTAACAGGGAAGGCGAGCAGTACTTC; CDR3: CASSPNREGEQYF
J: TRBJ1-5; size: NA; D: TRBD1; V: TRBV6-5; DNA: TGTGCCAGCAGCCCCGGGACAGGGGGGGATCAGCCCCAGCATTTT; CDR3: CASSPGTGGDQPQHF
J: TRBJ2-2; size: NA; D: NA; V: TRBV27; DNA: TGTGCCAGCAGTTTTCCCTTCAGCGGGGAGCTGTTTTTT; CDR3: CASSFPFSGELFF